This is a list of T cell receptor beta chains from one sample in a study of shared clonotypes between healthy human individuals. The protocol was immunoSEQ multiplex PCR, while the TCRdb copy is restricted to in-frame clones and leaves out a portion. The table shows 550,000 to 600,000 clones, with nearly 98% occurring only once. Sequencing was carried out using naive CD8+ T cells sorted from blood. Receptors were obtained from a man aged 25-45 years in good health. Each CDR3 is given with its conserved first and last residue. A D gene is named only where the DNA matches it firmly. The size entry is marked missing in some rows and otherwise reads once, few, many or a size class.

j_gene	v_gene	abundance	d_gene	CDR3nt	CDR3aa
TRBJ2-1	TRBV27	NA	TRBD1	TGTGCCAGCAGTATGGACAGGGCCCATGAGCAGTTCTTC	CASSMDRAHEQFF
TRBJ2-7	TRBV5-5	NA	NA	TGTGCCAGCAGGGAAACCTACGAGCAGTACTTC	CASRETYEQYF
TRBJ2-1	TRBV5-1	NA	NA	TGCGCCAGCAGCTTGAGACTTACAAACAATGAGCAGTTCTTC	CASSLRLTNNEQFF
TRBJ1-2	TRBV21-1	NA	NA	TGTGCCAGCAGCAAAGCGGTCAGGGTGGATGGCTACACCTTC	CASSKAVRVDGYTF
TRBJ1-2	TRBV5-1	NA	TRBD1	TGCGCCAGCAGCCTCTCCCAGGGGGCGGACTATGGCTACACCTTC	CASSLSQGADYGYTF
TRBJ2-1	TRBV9	NA	TRBD1	TGTGCCAGCAGCGTGGGCAGGGGGTTTTTGAGTGAGCAGTTCTTC	CASSVGRGFLSEQFF
TRBJ1-2	TRBV7-2	NA	TRBD1	TGTGCCAGCAGCGCGGGACAGCCCCTCCTAGTGGACTACACCTTC	CASSAGQPLLVDYTF
TRBJ2-5	TRBV27	NA	NA	TGTGCCAGCAGTTTATCGATTAACGAGGAGACCCAGTACTTC	CASSLSINEETQYF
TRBJ2-7	TRBV27	NA	TRBD1	TGTGCCAGCAGTTTATCAGGGGGCGGTTACGAGCAGTACTTC	CASSLSGGGYEQYF
TRBJ2-7	TRBV25-1	NA	TRBD2	TGTGCCAGCAGTGAATACGGGAGGATCTACGAGCAGTACTTC	CASSEYGRIYEQYF
TRBJ2-7	TRBV29-1	once	TRBD2	TGCAGCGTTGAAGATCGGGGGGGAAACTACGAGCAGTACTTC	CSVEDRGGNYEQYF
TRBJ2-3	TRBV5-5	NA	NA	TGTGCCAGCAGCTTGGTCCCCCAGGGGTTAGAAGATACGCAGTATTTT	CASSLVPQGLEDTQYF
TRBJ2-7	TRBV5-1	NA	NA	TGCGCCAGCAGCGAGGGATTCTCCTACGAGCAGTACTTC	CASSEGFSYEQYF
TRBJ2-3	TRBV7-2	NA	NA	TGTGCCAGCAGCTTAAGGCCGGCGGGTACTAGCACAGATACGCAGTATTTT	CASSLRPAGTSTDTQYF
TRBJ2-6	TRBV19	NA	NA	TGTGCCAGTACCCAGGGTTCTGGGGCCAACGTCCTGACTTTC	CASTQGSGANVLTF
TRBJ1-1	TRBV5-6	once	NA	TGTGCCAGCAGCTTCGGGTACACTGAAGCTTTCTTT	CASSFGYTEAFF
TRBJ2-2	TRBV6-5	NA	NA	TGTGCCAGCAGTTTAGGGGGCACCGGGGAGCTGTTTTTT	CASSLGGTGELFF